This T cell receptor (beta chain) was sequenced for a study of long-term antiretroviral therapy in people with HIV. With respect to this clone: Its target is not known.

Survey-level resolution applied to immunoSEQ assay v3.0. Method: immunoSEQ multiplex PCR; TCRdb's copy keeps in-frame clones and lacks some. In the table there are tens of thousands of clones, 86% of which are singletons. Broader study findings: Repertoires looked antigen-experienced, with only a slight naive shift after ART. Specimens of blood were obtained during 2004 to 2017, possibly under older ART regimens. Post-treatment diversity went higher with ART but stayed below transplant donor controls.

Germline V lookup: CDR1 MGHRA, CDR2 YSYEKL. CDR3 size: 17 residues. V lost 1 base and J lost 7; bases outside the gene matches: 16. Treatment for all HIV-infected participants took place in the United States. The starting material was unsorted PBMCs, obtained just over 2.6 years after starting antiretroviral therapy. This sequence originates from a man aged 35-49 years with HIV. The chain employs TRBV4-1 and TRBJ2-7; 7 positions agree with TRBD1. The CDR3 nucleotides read TGCGCCAGCAGCCAAGTAGACATTGTCCCAACAGGGGAAGAGCAGTACTTC. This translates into CASSQVDIVPTGEEQYF.